This TCR beta chain was documented in a study of technical replicates of blood from several donors. The CDR3 runs 14 residues. The V and J ends lost 0 bases and 5 bases, in that order; junction bases with no gene match: 3. Germline V gives CDR1 SGHDN, CDR2 FVKESK. Clones were sequenced by immunoSEQ multiplex PCR, and TCRdb holds only the in-frame ones, with some missing. The sample includes approximately 81,000 clones, approximately 75% seen only once; the top ten take approximately 3.5%. This receptor was obtained from a human donor in good health. Some clones in this sample may be carry-over from other donors' samples. Input material: PBMCs. The rearrangement uses TRBV14 and TRBJ1-1, with TRBD1 matching over 7 bases. The CDR3 loop reads CASSQDQGDTEAFF. In nucleotides, the CDR3 is TGTGCCAGCAGCCAAGATCAGGGGGATACTGAAGCTTTCTTT.